The clone carrying this T cell receptor beta chain has a count of ten or more. Its target is unknown. The CDR3 covers 12 residues. In germline, CDR1 is MNHEY, CDR2 SVGAGI. Trimming left V 6 bases short and J 4 bases short, with 10 bases between. TCRdb recomputed calls from the 5' RACE reads with MiXCR, one row per CDR3 protein. The repertoire includes approximately 150,000 distinct CDR3 sequences, around 42% of them detected once, and 15% sits in the top ten. The entry originates in a study of CD8 T cells in ankylosing spondylitis. Whole-study results and caveats: Clones linked to the disease showed a CD8+ phenotype. They occurred at relatively low frequencies in peripheral blood. Typical of ankylosing spondylitis blood, it appeared, was a TCR beta motif of several highly homologous variants.

The chain recombines TRBV6-5 with TRBJ2-7; D may be TRBD1 (6 bases). The sample taken for sequencing was synovial fluid, either unsorted or a sorted T cell fraction (not recorded which). The sequence derives from a male donor with ankylosing spondylitis. CDR3 DNA sequence: TGTGCCAGCAGCGCCACAGGGTACGAGCAGTACTTC. Encoded protein: CASSATGYEQYF.